This TCR beta chain was identified during a study of blood T cell repertoires in COVID-19. Study overall: Nucleic acid was either cDNA or gDNA, and it came from T cells, B-cell-depleted T cells, or PBMCs.

CDR1 and CDR2 from the germline V gene are SGHKS and YYEKEE (reference sequence). This CDR3 has 12 amino acids. The ends were cut back, 4 bases at V and 5 bases at J, with 9 bases in the middle. Original methodology: Nucleated cell number was recorded as an estimate derived from reference gene primer amplification. Repertoires were generated with immunoSEQ multiplex PCR, while TCRdb's copy carries only in-frame clones and drops some. The V and J calls and clone size come from that table; D and trimming were worked out from the DNA. The data show about 160,000 clones, under 90% seen once. Sequences were obtained from peripheral blood. The receptor's source is a woman over 75 with acute or convalescent COVID-19. The V gene is TRBV5-5, the J gene TRBJ2-5; D is unresolved. CDR3 protein: CASSQVGETQYF. The CDR3 DNA reads TGTGCCAGCAGCCAGGTTGGGGAGACCCAGTACTTC.